The 26 T cell receptor beta chains in this list originate from one sample, sequenced in a study of cytomegalovirus exposure and HLA in healthy donors. The primer mix had 60 Vbeta and 13 Jbeta primers. The data were produced by immunoSEQ multiplex PCR, yet TCRdb's version contains in-frame clones alone and is incomplete. The profile shows 200,000 to 300,000 clones, about 85% of them singletons. The specimen was PBMCs. The receptors shown here come from a girl between 2 and 10 years old in good health and CMV-seronegative.

This clone has only a few counts. The chain couples TRBV6-5 to TRBJ2-7, with D perhaps matching TRBD2 (5 bases). Germline V gives CDR1 MNHEY, CDR2 SVGAGI. The CDR3 is 15 amino acids. V dropped 5 bases and J dropped 2 bases, with 16 bases sitting between them. The CDR3 loop reads CASSTHLLEAYEQYF. CDR3 nucleotides: TGTGCCAGCAGTACCCACTTACTAGAAGCCTACGAGCAGTACTTC.

The V and J genes are TRBV6-1 and TRBJ2-6; D is perhaps TRBD1 (5 bases). V dropped 6 bases and J dropped 0 bases, with 9 bases sitting between them. The germline V gene encodes CDR1 MNHNS and CDR2 SASEGT. The CDR3 has 15 residues. DNA of the CDR3: TGTGCCAGCAGCCAGGGCGGCTCTGGGGCCAACGTCCTGACTTTC. It specifies CASSQGGSGANVLTF.

This CDR3 is CASSFADRGLSNQPQHF. CDR3 nucleotide sequence: TGTGCCAGCAGCTTCGCAGACAGGGGGCTAAGCAATCAGCCCCAGCATTTT. The chain uses TRBV7-9 and TRBJ1-5; TRBD1 aligns across 10 bases. Germline V lookup: CDR1 SEHNR, CDR2 FQNEAQ (reference sequence). This CDR3 contains 17 residues. V lost 3 bases, J lost 1 base, and 6 bases stayed unmatched.

The rearrangement uses TRBV10-2 and TRBJ2-3; possible D gene TRBD1, 6 bases. Germline V gives CDR1 WSHSY, CDR2 SAAADI. The CDR3 has 13 residues. V shed 3 bases and J shed 4 bases, with 8 bases lying between them. The CDR3 region has the DNA TGCGCCAGCAGTGAACAGGGATCAGATACGCAGTATTTT. Its translation is CASSEQGSDTQYF.

The CDR3 DNA sequence: TGTGCCATCAGTGACCCGACTAGAGAAGGCACAGATACGCAGTATTTT. Translating it yields CAISDPTREGTDTQYF. The chain joins TRBV10-3 to TRBJ2-3; D possibly corresponds to TRBD2 (6 bases). The CDR3 runs 16 residues. V was cut by 3 bases and J by 1 base, with 14 bases left in between. Germline CDR1 is ENHRY and CDR2 is SYGVKD.

The chain is built from TRBV18 and TRBJ2-7; TRBD2 aligns across 13 bases. Germline CDR1 reads KGHSH; CDR2 reads LQKENI. The CDR3 totals 16 residues. With V trimmed by 4 bases and J by 4 bases, 7 bases remained unmatched. The CDR3 reads CASSLPGLAGEYEQYF. In DNA, the CDR3 is TGTGCCAGCTCACTCCCCGGACTAGCGGGAGAGTACGAGCAGTACTTC.

The chain employs TRBV30 and TRBJ2-7, with a possible D match to TRBD1 (6 bases). Germline V gene lookup returns CDR1 GTSNPN and CDR2 SVGIG (reference sequence). The CDR3 spans 13 residues. V was pared by 1 base and J by 2 bases, with 9 bases between. The CDR3, as DNA: TGTGCCTGGAGTGACAGGGTGGCCTACGAGCAGTACTTC. It specifies CAWSDRVAYEQYF.

The J gene is TRBJ2-7, the V gene TRBV5-6, with 8 nucleotides matching TRBD2. V dropped 3 bases and J dropped 5; count of bases not matched to a gene: 10. Looked up from germline, CDR1 is SGHDT and CDR2 is YYEEEE. The CDR3 is 15 amino acids. This chain's CDR3 is CASSWAGTRGNEQYF. The CDR3 DNA reads as TGTGCCAGCAGCTGGGCCGGGACTAGGGGCAACGAGCAGTACTTC.

The chain joins TRBV21-1 to TRBJ2-6; TRBD1 was called by the table and not checked on the DNA. TRBV21-1 is a recognized pseudogene. The CDR3 covers 17 residues. CDR3 bases: TGTGCCAGCAGTCGGACACCCGAGAACTCTGGGGCCAACGTCCTGACTTTC. It translates to CASSRTPENSGANVLTF.

This chain joins TRBV6-5 and TRBJ1-3, with D hard to call. Germline loops: CDR1 MNHEY, CDR2 SVGAGI. Trimming took 5 bases from V and 6 from J, leaving 5 bases between them. The CDR3 runs 11 residues. The chain's CDR3 is CASSLANTIYF. CDR3 in DNA: TGTGCCAGCAGTCTAGCAAACACCATATATTTT.

The chain carries TRBV7-5 and TRBJ2-1; TRBD2 is the table's D call and was not checked against the DNA. TRBV7-5 is a known pseudogene. The CDR3 extends over 15 amino acids. Here the CDR3 DNA reads TGTGTCAGAAGCGAAGCCGGGACTATTTACAATGAGCAGTTCTTC. This gives the protein CVRSEAGTIYNEQFF.

This sequence joins TRBV18 and TRBJ1-4, with 10 nucleotides matching TRBD1. Germline trimming cut 3 bases from V and 4 bases from J; bases unmatched to any gene: 5. This CDR3 region has 16 residues. In germline, CDR1 is KGHSH, CDR2 LQKENI. CDR3 residues: CASSPGQGTYNEKLFF. CDR3 sequence (DNA): TGTGCCAGCTCACCGGGACAGGGGACCTATAATGAAAAACTGTTTTTT.

The J gene is TRBJ2-2, the V gene TRBV6-1; D is unclear. Germline V gene data show CDR1 as MNHNS and CDR2 as SASEGT. This CDR3 has 12 amino acids. V was clipped by 7 bases and J by 6 bases, with 9 bases between them. In DNA, the CDR3 is TGTGCCAGCAAGTTCCTAGCCGGGGAGCTGTTTTTT. Its translation is CASKFLAGELFF.

The CDR3 reads CASSPRQGARVGGYTF. The CDR3 nucleotides read TGTGCCAGCAGCCCACGACAGGGGGCGCGAGTCGGTGGCTACACCTTC. The genes are TRBV7-9 and TRBJ1-2; 10 bases are a match to TRBD1. Unmatched junction bases numbered 13, after V lost 5 bases and J lost 7 bases. The CDR3 length is 16 residues. The germline CDR1 and CDR2 sequences are SEHNR and FQNEAQ (reference sequence).

This chain connects TRBV2 to TRBJ1-2; weak D call: TRBD1 (5 bases). The CDR3 length is 14 residues. The V gene's germline CDR1 is SNHLY and CDR2 FYNNEI. Trimming took 7 bases from V and 2 from J, leaving 14 bases between them. CDR3 coding DNA: TGTGCCAGCATAGTTACAGGCTCCAACTATGGCTACACCTTC. This sequence encodes CASIVTGSNYGYTF.

Here the CDR3 reads CASSLLRNTEAFF. The CDR3 nucleotides read TGTGCCAGCAGCTTACTCAGGAACACTGAAGCTTTCTTT. This rearrangement joins TRBV7-3 to TRBJ1-1; D unclear. The germline V and J ends were trimmed by 2 bases and 1 base, with 5 bases remaining between them. The CDR3 extends over 13 amino acids. Germline V CDR1 and CDR2: SGHTA, FQGTGA.

The gene calls are TRBV7-8 and TRBJ2-1, with TRBD2 matching over 10 bases. CDR1 and CDR2 from the germline V gene are SGHVS and FQNEAQ. J lost 3 bases, V lost 4 bases, and 3 bases had no gene match. The CDR3 totals 15 residues. This CDR3 reads CASSSWTSGYNEQFF. CDR3 bases: TGTGCCAGCAGCTCCTGGACTAGCGGCTACAATGAGCAGTTCTTC.

Remarks on this clone: One end of the junction varies from germline; a read error may be responsible. Other DNA sequences within the sample encode an identical CDR3. V and J are TRBV4-2 and TRBJ2-7; 12 nucleotides agree with TRBD2. CDR1 and CDR2 from the germline V gene are LGHNA and YNFKEQ. This CDR3 comprises 17 residues. CDR3 in amino acids: CASSQEGLAGRTYEQYF. Here the CDR3 DNA reads TGTGCTAGCAGCCAAGAAGGACTAGCGGGAAGAACCTACGAGCAGTACTTC.

Remarks on this clone: The identical CDR3 is also encoded by other nucleotide sequences in the sample. The V call is TRBV29-1, the J call TRBJ2-3; D remains ambiguous. V was cut by 4 bases and J by 1 base, with 3 bases left in between. Germline assignment: CDR1 SQVTM and CDR2 ANQGSEA. The CDR3 contains 11 residues. The CDR3 loop is CSVGGTDTQYF. Here the CDR3 DNA reads TGCAGCGTTGGAGGCACAGATACGCAGTATTTT.

In its sample, this clone was seen once. The chain employs TRBV5-4 and TRBJ2-5, with D unclear. This CDR3 spans 14 amino acids. Germline V gene sequence: CDR1 SGHNT, CDR2 YYREEE (reference sequence). V gave up 0 bases and J gave up 0 bases, with 6 bases separating them. CDR3 in amino acids: CASSLVGNQETQYF. The DNA of the CDR3 is TGTGCCAGCAGCTTGGTCGGTAACCAAGAGACCCAGTACTTC.

Comments on this clone: The same CDR3 is also encoded by other DNA sequences in this sample. The chain combines TRBV2 with TRBJ2-7; D unresolved. V was trimmed by 5 bases and J by 1 base, leaving 3 bases between them. The CDR3 is 11 amino acids. Germline values: CDR1 SNHLY, CDR2 FYNNEI. CDR3 amino acids: CASSPSYEQYF. CDR3 in DNA: TGTGCCAGCAGTCCATCCTACGAGCAGTACTTC. Drawing the rest from reference TRBV2 and TRBJ2-7, the complete variable domain is EPEVTQTPSHQVTQMGQEVILRCVPISNHLYFYWYRQILGQKVEFLVSFYNNEISEKSEIFDDQFSVERPDGSNFTLKIRSTKLEDSAMYFCASSPSYEQYFGPGTRLTVT.

The V call is TRBV30, the J call TRBJ1-3, with no clear D. The CDR3 runs to 10 residues. Trimming cost V 0 bases and J 11 bases, with 5 bases left between them. Germline V CDR1 and CDR2: GTSNPN, SVGIG (reference sequence). CDR3 region: CAWSVQSIYF. CDR3 coding DNA: TGTGCCTGGAGTGTCCAGTCCATATATTTT. Full variable domain (missing parts from reference TRBV30 and TRBJ1-3): SQTIHQWPATLVQPVGSPLSLECTVEGTSNPNLYWYRQAAGRGLQLLFYSVGIGQISSEVPQNLSASRPQDRQFILSSKKLLLSDSGFYLCAWSVQSIYFGEGSWLTVV.

This clone was found a few times. This specimen includes other DNA sequences encoding the same CDR3. The chain employs TRBV7-9 and TRBJ2-5; 8 bases fit TRBD2. Trimming at V came to 5 bases and at J to 4 bases, leaving 9 bases not matched to a gene. The CDR3 is made up of 15 amino acids. The germline V gene has CDR1 SEHNR and CDR2 FQNEAQ (reference sequence). CDR3 in amino acids: CASSRRAGGGETQYF. CDR3 coding DNA: TGTGCCAGCAGCCGCCGGGCGGGGGGCGGAGAGACCCAGTACTTC.

The chain links TRBV7-2 to TRBJ1-1, with a weak D call TRBD1 (6 bases). CDR3 length: 14 amino acids. The germline V and J ends were trimmed by 4 bases and 1 base, with 10 bases remaining between them. Germline-derived CDR1 and CDR2 are SGHTA and FQGNSA. As DNA, the CDR3 is TGTGCCAGCAGCTCTCCGGACAGGAACACTGAAGCTTTCTTT. It encodes CASSSPDRNTEAFF.

The chain is built from TRBV9 and TRBJ2-3; no firm D call. The germline CDR1 and CDR2 sequences are SGDLS and YYNGEE. The CDR3 has 14 residues. The ends were cut back, 0 bases at V and 3 bases at J, with 8 bases in the middle. CDR3 amino acids: CASSVGRRTDTQYF. DNA of the CDR3: TGTGCCAGCAGCGTAGGGCGGCGTACAGATACGCAGTATTTT.

The V call is TRBV19, the J call TRBJ1-2; 7 positions agree with TRBD1. From germline, CDR1 is LNHDA and CDR2 SQIVND (reference sequence). V was clipped by 7 bases and J by 5 bases; unmatched bases: 16. This CDR3 region has 16 residues. The CDR3 sequence is CASTRTYGTDLYGYTF. CDR3 DNA: TGTGCCAGTACCCGGACTTACGGGACAGACCTTTATGGCTACACCTTC.